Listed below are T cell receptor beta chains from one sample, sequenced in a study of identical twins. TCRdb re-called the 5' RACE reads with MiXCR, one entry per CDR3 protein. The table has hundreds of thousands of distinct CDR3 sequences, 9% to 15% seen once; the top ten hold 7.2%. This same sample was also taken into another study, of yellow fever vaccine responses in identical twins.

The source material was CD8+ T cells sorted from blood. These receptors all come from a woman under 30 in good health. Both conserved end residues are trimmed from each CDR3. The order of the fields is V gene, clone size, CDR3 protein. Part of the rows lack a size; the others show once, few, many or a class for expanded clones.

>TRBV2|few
ASSEGRDGVNEQF
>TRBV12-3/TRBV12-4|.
ASWSADEQF
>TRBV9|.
ASSVPRELTGGVNEQF
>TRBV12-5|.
ASASGETQY
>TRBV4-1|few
ASSINYLNYGYT
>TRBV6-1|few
ASSERQGPGNYEQY
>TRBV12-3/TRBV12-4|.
ASSLTGITEAF
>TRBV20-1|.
CANPGASGRADTQY
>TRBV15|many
ATSSGNLEAF
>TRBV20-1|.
SARLRDFFNEQF
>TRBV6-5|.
ASSSGTSSYSEQF
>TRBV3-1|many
ASSPTGGPSSYEQY
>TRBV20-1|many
SAPTSGGESYNEQF
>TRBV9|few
ASSVVWANLRAKNIQY
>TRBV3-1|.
ASSQDLVRSTDTQY
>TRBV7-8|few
ASSLAGPNAQY
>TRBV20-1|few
SAAMREYNEQF
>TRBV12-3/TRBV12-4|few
ASSSTMDRDTDTQY
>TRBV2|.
ASSARGGETQY
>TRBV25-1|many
ASSDSVYEQY
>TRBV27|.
ASSLLAVAVAGGHYSTDTQY
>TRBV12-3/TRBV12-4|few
ASSRGRNQPQH
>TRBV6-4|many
ASRPLAGEYNEQF
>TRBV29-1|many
SVTERRGVEQY
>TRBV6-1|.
ASSEGAGSTDTQY
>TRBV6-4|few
ASSDGTTHEQF
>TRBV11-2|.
ASSTGTGTDTQY
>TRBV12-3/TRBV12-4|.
ASSPGLAGEQY
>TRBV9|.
ASSVASGESGEQF
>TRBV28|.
ASSLLGREQF
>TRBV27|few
ARPTGGDTGELF
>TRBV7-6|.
ASSARLAGGLGNEQF
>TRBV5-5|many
ASSLEGDLYEQY
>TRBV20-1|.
SARASGSPPYEQY
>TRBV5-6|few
ASSLLGQATHTDTQY
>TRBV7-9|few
ASSYQGHGLGG
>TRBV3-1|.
ATTLLGDITDTQY
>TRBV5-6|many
ASSLGQGSYYGYT
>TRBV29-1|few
SVEFALAFSTDTQY
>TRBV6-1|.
ASIQSMNTEAF
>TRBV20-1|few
SASQGAYGYT
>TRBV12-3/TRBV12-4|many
ASSPGGTDEQY
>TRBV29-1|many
SVDLAGHTDTQY
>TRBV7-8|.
ASSSRGTGVDQPQH
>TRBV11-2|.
ASTMTGASGEQY
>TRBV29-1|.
SVEDSRTYNEQF
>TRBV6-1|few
ASSTERMNTEAF